This T cell receptor (beta chain) was recovered during a study of blood T cell repertoires in COVID-19. The assay was immunoSEQ multiplex PCR, and TCRdb's table has in-frame clones only and misses some. The sample includes more than 200,000 clones, about 87% of them seen just once. Between the trimmed V and J ends, which lost 5 bases and 7 bases, there was a span of 15 bases. This CDR3 is 14 amino acids long. Germline lookup yields CDR1 SGHNT and CDR2 YYREEE (reference sequence). The receptor comes from a woman between 50 and 59 years old who had recovered from COVID-19. The V call is TRBV5-4, the J call TRBJ2-2; D is unclear. The sample was PBMCs or T cells enriched from blood (not recorded which). CDR3 region: CASRAELEVGELFF. CDR3 bases: TGTGCCAGCAGGGCGGAGTTAGAAGTCGGGGAGCTGTTTTTT.